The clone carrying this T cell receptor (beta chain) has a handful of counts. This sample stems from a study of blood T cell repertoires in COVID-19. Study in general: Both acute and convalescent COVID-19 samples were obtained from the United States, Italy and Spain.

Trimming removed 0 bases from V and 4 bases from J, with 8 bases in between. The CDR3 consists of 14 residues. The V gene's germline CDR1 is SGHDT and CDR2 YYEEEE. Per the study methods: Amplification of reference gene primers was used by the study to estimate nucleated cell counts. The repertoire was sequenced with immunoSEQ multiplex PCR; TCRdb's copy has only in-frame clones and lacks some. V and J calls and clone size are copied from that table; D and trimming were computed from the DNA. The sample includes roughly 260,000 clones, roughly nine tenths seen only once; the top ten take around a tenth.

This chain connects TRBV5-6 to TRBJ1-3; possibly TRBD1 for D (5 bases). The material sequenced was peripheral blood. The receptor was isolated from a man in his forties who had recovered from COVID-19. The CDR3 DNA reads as TGTGCCAGCAGCTTGGAACAGGCCGGAAACACCATATATTTT. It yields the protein CASSLEQAGNTIYF.